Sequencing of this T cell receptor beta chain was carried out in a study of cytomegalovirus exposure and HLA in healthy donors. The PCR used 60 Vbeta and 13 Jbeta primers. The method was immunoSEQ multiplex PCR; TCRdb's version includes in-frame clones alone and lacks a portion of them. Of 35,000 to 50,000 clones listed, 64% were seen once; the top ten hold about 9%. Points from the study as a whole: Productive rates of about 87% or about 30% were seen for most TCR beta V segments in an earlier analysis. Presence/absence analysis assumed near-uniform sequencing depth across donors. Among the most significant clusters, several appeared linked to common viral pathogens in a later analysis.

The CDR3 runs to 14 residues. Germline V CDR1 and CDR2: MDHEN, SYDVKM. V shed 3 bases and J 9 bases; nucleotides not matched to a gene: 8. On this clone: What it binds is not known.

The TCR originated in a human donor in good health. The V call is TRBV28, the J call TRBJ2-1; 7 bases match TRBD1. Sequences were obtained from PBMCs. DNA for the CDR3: TGTGCCAGCAGTTTGGTAGGGACAGAGGGTGAGCAGTTCTTC. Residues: CASSLVGTEGEQFF.